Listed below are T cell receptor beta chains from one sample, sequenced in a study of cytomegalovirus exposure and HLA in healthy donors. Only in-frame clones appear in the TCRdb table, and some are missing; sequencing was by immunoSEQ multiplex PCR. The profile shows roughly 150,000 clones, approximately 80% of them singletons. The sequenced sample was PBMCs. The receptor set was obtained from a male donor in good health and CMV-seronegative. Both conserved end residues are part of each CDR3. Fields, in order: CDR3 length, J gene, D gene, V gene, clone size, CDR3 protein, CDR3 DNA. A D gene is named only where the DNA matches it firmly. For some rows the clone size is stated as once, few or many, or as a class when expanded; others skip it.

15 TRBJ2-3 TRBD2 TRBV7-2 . CASSSLAASTDTQYF TGTGCCAGCAGCTCCCTAGCGGCAAGCACAGATACGCAGTATTTT
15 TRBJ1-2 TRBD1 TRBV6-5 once CASSYSLWDRGGYTF TGTGCCAGCAGTTACTCGCTTTGGGACAGGGGTGGCTACACCTTC
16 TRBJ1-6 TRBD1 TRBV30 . CAWSPGTGGFNSPLHF TGTGCCTGGAGCCCCGGGACAGGGGGCTTTAATTCACCCCTCCACTTT
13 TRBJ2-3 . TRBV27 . CASSLTATDTQYF TGTGCCAGCAGTTTAACAGCCACAGATACGCAGTATTTT
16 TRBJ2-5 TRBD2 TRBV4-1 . CASSQEPSGHQETQYF TGCGCCAGCAGCCAAGAACCTAGCGGGCACCAAGAGACCCAGTACTTC
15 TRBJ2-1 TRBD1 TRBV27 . CASSPRQGFNNEQFF TGTGCCAGCAGTCCTCGACAGGGATTCAACAATGAGCAGTTCTTC
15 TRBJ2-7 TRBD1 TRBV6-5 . CASSYSEQGASEQYF TGTGCCAGCAGTTACTCAGAACAGGGGGCTAGCGAGCAGTACTTC
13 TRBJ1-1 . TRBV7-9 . CASSLVAVTEAFF TGTGCCAGCAGCTTAGTCGCGGTCACTGAAGCTTTCTTT
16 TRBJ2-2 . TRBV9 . CASSVGNRGGTGELFF TGTGCCAGCAGCGTAGGAAACAGGGGGGGAACCGGGGAGCTGTTTTTT
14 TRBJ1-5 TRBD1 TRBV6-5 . CASSMDRPDQPQHF TGTGCCAGTTCGATGGACAGGCCAGATCAGCCCCAGCATTTT
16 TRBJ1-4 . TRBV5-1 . CASSNPGDGPNEKLFF TGCGCCAGCAGTAATCCAGGGGATGGGCCTAATGAAAAACTGTTTTTT
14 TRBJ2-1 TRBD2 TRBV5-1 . CASSLGIGRDEQFF TGCGCCAGCAGCTTGGGGATCGGGAGGGATGAGCAGTTCTTC
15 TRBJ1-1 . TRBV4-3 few CASSQDAGLSTEAFF TGCGCCAGCAGCCAAGACGCAGGGTTATCAACTGAAGCTTTCTTT
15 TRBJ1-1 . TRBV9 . CASSVDPGTNTEAFF TGTGCCAGCAGCGTAGATCCGGGTACGAACACTGAAGCTTTCTTT
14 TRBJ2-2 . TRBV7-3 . CASSPPGFDGELFF TGTGCCAGCAGTCCCCCAGGATTCGACGGGGAGCTGTTTTTT
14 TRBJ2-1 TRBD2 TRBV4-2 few CASSQDRGGNEQFF TGTGCCAGCAGCCAAGACCGGGGAGGGAATGAGCAGTTCTTC
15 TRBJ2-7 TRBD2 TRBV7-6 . CASSLPSGGSDEQYF TGTGCCAGCAGCCTACCTAGCGGGGGATCAGACGAGCAGTACTTC
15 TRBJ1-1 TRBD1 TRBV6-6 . CASSTPGTGGTEAFF TGTGCCAGCAGTACCCCAGGGACAGGGGGGACTGAAGCTTTCTTT
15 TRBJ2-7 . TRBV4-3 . CASSRGLGRSYEQYF TGCGCCAGCAGCCGGGGGCTAGGGCGTTCCTACGAGCAGTACTTC
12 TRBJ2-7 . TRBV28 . CASSLIPHEQYF TGTGCCAGCAGTTTAATCCCCCACGAGCAGTACTTC
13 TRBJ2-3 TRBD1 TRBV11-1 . CASSSTGGDTQYF TGTGCCAGCAGCTCTACAGGGGGAGATACGCAGTATTTT
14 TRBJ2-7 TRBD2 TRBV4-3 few CASSQEAGTGEQYF TGCGCCAGCAGCCAAGAAGCGGGAACGGGGGAGCAGTACTTC
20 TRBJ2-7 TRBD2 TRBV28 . CASSFPGPTGTSGKLDEQYF TGTGCCAGCAGTTTTCCAGGGCCAACCGGGACTAGCGGGAAACTGGACGAGCAGTACTTC
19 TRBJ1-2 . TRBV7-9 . CASSLPRKDSLNPGYGYTF TGTGCCAGCAGCTTACCTAGAAAAGACAGCCTTAACCCCGGGTATGGCTACACCTTC
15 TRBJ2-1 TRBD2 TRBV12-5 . CASGSLSGSGDEQFF TGTGCTAGTGGTTCCCTTAGCGGGAGTGGAGATGAGCAGTTCTTC
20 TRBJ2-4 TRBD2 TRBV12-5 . CASGLVQSGGSRVAKNIQYF TGTGCTAGTGGTTTGGTTCAGAGCGGGGGGAGCCGAGTAGCCAAAAACATTCAGTACTTC
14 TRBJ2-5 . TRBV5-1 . CASSLGHVQETQYF TGCGCCAGCAGCTTGGGACATGTCCAAGAGACCCAGTACTTC
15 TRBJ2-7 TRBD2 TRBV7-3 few CASSLTASGNHEQYF TGTGCCAGCAGCTTAACCGCTAGCGGGAACCACGAGCAGTACTTC
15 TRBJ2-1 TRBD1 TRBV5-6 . CASSWGTGEYNEQFF TGTGCCAGCAGCTGGGGGACAGGGGAGTACAATGAGCAGTTCTTC
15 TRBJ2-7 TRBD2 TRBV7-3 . CASSLIAGGEYEQYF TGTGCCAGCAGCTTAATTGCGGGAGGGGAATACGAGCAGTACTTC
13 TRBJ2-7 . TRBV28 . CASNQRGFYEQYF TGTGCCAGCAATCAACGGGGTTTCTACGAGCAGTACTTC
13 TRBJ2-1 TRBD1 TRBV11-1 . CASSLKGASEQFF TGTGCCAGCAGCCTGAAGGGGGCTAGTGAGCAGTTCTTC
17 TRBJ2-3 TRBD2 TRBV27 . CASSSVQLAGVTDTQYF TGTGCCAGCAGTTCCGTCCAACTAGCGGGAGTGACAGATACGCAGTATTTT
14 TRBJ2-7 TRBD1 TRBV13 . CASSIGQGAREQYF TGTGCCAGCAGCATCGGACAGGGGGCGAGAGAGCAGTACTTC
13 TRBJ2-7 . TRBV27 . CASRWEGSDEQYF TGTGCCAGCCGGTGGGAAGGGAGCGACGAGCAGTACTTC
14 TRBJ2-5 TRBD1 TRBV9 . CASSLADRVETQYF TGTGCCAGCAGCCTTGCTGACAGGGTAGAGACCCAGTACTTC
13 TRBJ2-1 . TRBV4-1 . CASTQGGYNEQFF TGCGCCAGCACCCAGGGGGGATACAATGAGCAGTTCTTC
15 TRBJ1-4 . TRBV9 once CASSTRGDGNEKLFF TGTGCCAGCAGCACCAGGGGAGACGGGAATGAAAAACTGTTTTTT
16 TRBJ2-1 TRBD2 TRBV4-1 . CASSQGVAGGLNEQFF TGCGCCAGCAGCCAAGGTGTGGCGGGGGGGCTTAATGAGCAGTTCTTC
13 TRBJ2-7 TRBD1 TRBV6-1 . CASSLRDRDEQYF TGTGCCAGCAGTCTCCGGGACAGGGACGAGCAGTACTTC
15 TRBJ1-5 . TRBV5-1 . CASSPSGGPNQPQHF TGCGCCAGCAGCCCTAGTGGGGGCCCAAATCAGCCCCAGCATTTT
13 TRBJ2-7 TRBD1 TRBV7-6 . CASSLGRDSEQYF TGTGCCAGCAGCTTAGGTCGGGACAGCGAGCAGTACTTC
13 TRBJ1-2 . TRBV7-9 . CASTGREDYGYTF TGTGCCAGCACCGGCAGGGAGGACTATGGCTACACCTTC
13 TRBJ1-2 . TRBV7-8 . CASSSPRQDGYTF TGTGCCAGCAGCTCGCCCCGGCAGGATGGCTACACCTTC
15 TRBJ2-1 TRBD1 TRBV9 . CASSVMGQEYNEQFF TGTGCCAGCAGCGTTATGGGACAGGAGTACAATGAGCAGTTCTTC
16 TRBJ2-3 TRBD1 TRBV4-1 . CASSQSRTGGTDTQYF TGCGCCAGCAGCCAGTCCAGGACAGGCGGCACAGATACGCAGTATTTT
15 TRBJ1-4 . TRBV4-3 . CASSQGQSANEKLFF TGCGCCAGCAGCCAAGGACAGTCCGCTAATGAAAAACTGTTTTTT
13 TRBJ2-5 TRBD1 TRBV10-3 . CAIRGQGGETQYF TGTGCCATCAGAGGACAGGGGGGAGAGACCCAGTACTTC
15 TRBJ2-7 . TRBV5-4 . CASSLAGLNSYEQYF TGTGCCAGCAGCTTGGCCGGACTTAACTCCTACGAGCAGTACTTC
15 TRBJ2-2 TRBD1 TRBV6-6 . CANVPGTGFTGELFF TGTGCCAACGTGCCAGGGACAGGGTTCACCGGGGAGCTGTTTTTT
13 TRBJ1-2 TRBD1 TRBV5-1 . CASSLPGQEIYTF TGCGCCAGCAGCTTGCCGGGACAGGAGATCTACACCTTC
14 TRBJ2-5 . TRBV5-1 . CASSLEARPETQYF TGCGCCAGCAGCTTGGAGGCCAGGCCAGAGACCCAGTACTTC
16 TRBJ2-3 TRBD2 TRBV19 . CASSTSGGTSTDTQYF TGTGCCAGTTCGACTAGCGGGGGGACTAGCACAGATACGCAGTATTTT
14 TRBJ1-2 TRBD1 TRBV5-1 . CASSSWDRGYVYTF TGCGCCAGCAGCTCCTGGGACAGGGGCTATGTCTACACCTTC
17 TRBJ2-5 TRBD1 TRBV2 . CASRGGLGQGNKETQYF TGTGCCAGCAGGGGGGGGTTGGGACAGGGCAATAAAGAGACCCAGTACTTC
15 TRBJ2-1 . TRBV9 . CASSVRGAGYNEQFF TGTGCCAGCAGCGTTCGGGGGGCGGGATACAATGAGCAGTTCTTC
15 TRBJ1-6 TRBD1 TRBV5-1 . CASSLTGTGDSPLHF TGCGCCAGCAGCTTGACCGGGACAGGGGATTCACCCCTCCACTTT
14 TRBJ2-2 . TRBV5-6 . CASNLDRSTGELFF TGTGCCAGCAACTTGGACAGAAGCACCGGGGAGCTGTTTTTT
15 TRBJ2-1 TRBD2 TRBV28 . CASSRTSGPVREQFF TGTGCCAGCAGTCGGACTAGTGGTCCTGTTCGTGAGCAGTTCTTC